The present entry profiles one T cell receptor beta chain with its context. Its specificity is not known. The length of the CDR3 is 12 residues. Trimming stripped 5 bases from V and 7 bases from J, with 8 bases between. CDR1 and CDR2 from the germline V gene are MNHEY and SVGAGI. The sample is drawn from a study of cytomegalovirus exposure and HLA in healthy donors. About the study: Unique TCRs numbering some 80 million, obtained from HLA-typed donors, made up an early data release.

Study conclusions and caveats: According to reports, the classifier identified cytomegalovirus status with high specificity and sensitivity. 150 to 200 TCR beta chains were listed as cytomegalovirus-associated. Confirmation in vitro established that a few CMV-associated chains were specific for CMV antigens.

PCR was performed using 60 Vbeta and 13 Jbeta primers. Measured with immunoSEQ multiplex PCR; TCRdb has only the in-frame clones, and not every one. The sample holds fewer than 65,000 clones; approximately 80% are singletons and the top ten take 2.5% to 3.5%. This receptor was identified in a woman aged 40-49 years in good health and CMV-seropositive. What was sequenced was PBMCs. V usage is TRBV6-5 and J usage is TRBJ2-2, with a possible D match to TRBD1 (5 bases). The CDR3 is CASSARGGELFF. In DNA form, the CDR3 reads TGTGCCAGCAGTGCTAGGGGCGGGGAGCTGTTTTTT.